This TCR beta chain was profiled in a study of identical twins. MiXCR was run by TCRdb on the 5' RACE reads, yielding one entry per CDR3 protein. Of hundreds of thousands of distinct CDR3 sequences listed, 15% to 20% are singletons. Germline assignment: CDR1 MGHRA and CDR2 YSYEKL. The germline V and J ends were trimmed by 0 bases and 5 bases, with 16 bases remaining between them. This CDR3 has 16 amino acids. Separately, the same data were catalogued under a study of T cells expressing NK-cell markers. As reported in that work: The share of CD8+ T cells held by dominant NKG2C+ clonotypes was roughly 1.0-7.5% in roughly 6 donors.

Sequencing was done on a sample of PBMCs. The gene calls are TRBV4-1 and TRBJ1-1; D perhaps matches TRBD1 (5 bases). The TCR originated in a woman aged 18-29 years in good health. The CDR3 here is CASSQEAGRLGTEAFF. The CDR3 nucleotides are TGCGCCAGCAGCCAAGAGGCAGGGCGTCTGGGGACTGAAGCTTTCTTT.